These 29 T cell receptor beta chains share one sample of origin, sequenced in a study of TIL therapy for anti-PD-1-resistant metastatic lung cancer. The immunoSEQ assay was v3. Profiling relied on immunoSEQ multiplex PCR, and the TCRdb table lists in-frame clones only, not all of them. The table lists some 20,000 clones, about 79% of them singletons, with approximately 7.4% in the top ten. Described time point: pre-treatment sample, taken before nivolumab and TIL therapy. The sequences come from blood, collected at baseline. These receptors all come from a person between 25 and 79 years old with non-small cell lung cancer.

V and J are TRBV14 and TRBJ2-7, with D unclear. Trimming pared 4 bases from V and 3 bases from J, leaving 10 bases between. This CDR3 has 13 amino acids. Germline lookup yields CDR1 SGHDN and CDR2 FVKESK. In DNA, the CDR3 is TGTGCCAGCAGCCCCGAACTTTTCTACGAGCAGTACTTC. It translates to CASSPELFYEQYF.

The chain combines TRBV19 with TRBJ2-5; D is perhaps TRBD1 (5 bases). Germline loops: CDR1 LNHDA, CDR2 SQIVND (reference sequence). The V end was cut by 4 bases, the J end by 0 bases, with 12 bases between. CDR3 length equals 15 residues. CDR3 bases: TGTGCCAGTAGTAGGCCAGGGATTTACCAAGAGACCCAGTACTTC. Translating it yields CASSRPGIYQETQYF.

The chain has TRBV3-1 (or the pseudogene TRBV3-2) and TRBJ1-5; D ambiguous. V was cut by 1 base and J by 0 bases, with 4 bases left in between. CDR1 and CDR2 from the germline V gene are LGHDT and YNNKEL (reference sequence). The CDR3 consists of 14 residues. The CDR3 nucleotides are TGTGCCAGCAGCCAAGTTGTTAGCAATCAGCCCCAGCATTTT. Encoded protein: CASSQVVSNQPQHF.

A few counts support this clone. The rearrangement links TRBV15 to TRBJ2-6; 7 bases are shared with TRBD2. The CDR3 is 16 residues long. CDR1 and CDR2 from the germline V gene are LNHNV and YYDKDF (reference sequence). The V and J ends lost 0 bases and 2 bases, in that order; junction bases with no gene match: 1. The CDR3 loop is CATSRDGGAGANVLTF. The CDR3 region has the DNA TGTGCCACCAGCAGAGATGGGGGGGCTGGGGCCAACGTCCTGACTTTC. Using reference TRBV15 and TRBJ2-6 for the parts outside the CDR3, the full variable domain is DAMVIQNPRYQVTQFGKPVTLSCSQTLNHNVMYWYQQKSSQAPKLLFHYYDKDFNNEADTPDNFQSRRPNTSFCFLDIRSPGLGDTAMYLCATSRDGGAGANVLTFGAGSRLTVL.

The CDR3 DNA is TGTGCCAGCAGTCTACGGACAGTGAGGGGCTATGGCTACACCTTC. It is translated as CASSLRTVRGYGYTF. This chain connects TRBV28 to TRBJ1-2, with D possibly TRBD1 on 6 matching bases. CDR1 MDHEN and CDR2 SYDVKM come from the germline V gene. The CDR3 is 15 amino acids. The V end was cut by 5 bases, the J end by 4 bases, with 17 bases between.

The chain has TRBV5-1 and TRBJ2-2; 8 nucleotides line up with TRBD1. The trim removed 7 bases at V and 3 bases at J, leaving 8 bases unmatched. Germline V gene sequence: CDR1 SGHRS, CDR2 YFSETQ. This CDR3 region has 15 residues. The CDR3 DNA follows: TGCGCCAGCTCCCAGGACAGGGCTGACACCGGGGAGCTGTTTTTT. This sequence encodes CASSQDRADTGELFF.

V is TRBV5-1 and J is TRBJ2-6; D gene uncertain. The CDR3 has 15 amino acids. V was shortened by 0 bases and J by 0 bases, with 4 bases between the two germline ends. Germline loops: CDR1 SGHRS, CDR2 YFSETQ. For the CDR3, the DNA is TGCGCCAGCAGCTTGGGTAGCTCTGGGGCCAACGTCCTGACTTTC. This sequence encodes CASSLGSSGANVLTF.

This chain connects TRBV24-1 to TRBJ1-1; D gene ambiguous. Germline loops: CDR1 KGHDR, CDR2 SFDVKD. CDR3 length equals 18 residues. Trimming removed 9 bases from V and 4 bases from J, with 29 bases in between. CDR3 sequence: CATPPLMGSPSRATEAFF. In DNA, the CDR3 is TGTGCCACCCCCCCGTTGATGGGGTCGCCCAGTCGCGCCACTGAAGCTTTCTTT.

The rearrangement joins TRBV9 to TRBJ2-5; TRBD2 is a possible D gene (6 bases). From germline, CDR1 is SGDLS and CDR2 YYNGEE. V lost 0 bases and J 5 bases, leaving 20 bases between the germline ends. The CDR3 has 17 residues. The CDR3 reads CASSVGVAGKIKETQYF. The CDR3 DNA reads TGTGCCAGCAGCGTAGGGGTGGCGGGGAAAATTAAGGAGACCCAGTACTTC. The whole variable domain, remainder taken from reference TRBV9 and TRBJ2-5, is DSGVTQTPKHLITATGQRVTLRCSPRSGDLSVYWYQQSLDQGLQFLIQYYNGEERAKGNILERFSAQQFPDLHSELNLSSLELGDSALYFCASSVGVAGKIKETQYFGPGTRLLVL.

The chain combines TRBV5-1 with TRBJ2-1; 7 bases are shared with TRBD2. Germline CDR1 and CDR2: SGHRS and YFSETQ. This CDR3 comprises 15 residues. Trimming at V came to 0 bases and at J to 5 bases, leaving 5 bases not matched to a gene. CDR3 sequence reads: CASSLGPSGHNEQFF. The CDR3 nucleotides read TGCGCCAGCAGCTTGGGGCCTAGCGGTCACAATGAGCAGTTCTTC.

The V call is TRBV5-4, the J call TRBJ2-5, with D hard to call. This CDR3 is built from 15 residues. V dropped 0 bases and J dropped 5 bases, with 14 bases sitting between them. Germline CDR1 reads SGHNT; CDR2 reads YYREEE (reference sequence). CDR3: CASSLGPVPRETQYF. The CDR3 DNA reads as TGTGCCAGCAGCTTGGGGCCGGTCCCGCGGGAGACCCAGTACTTC.

The chain has TRBV6-5 and TRBJ2-7; D is perhaps TRBD1 (5 bases). This CDR3 is built from 13 residues. Per germline, CDR1 MNHEY and CDR2 SVGAGI. The V end was cut by 7 bases, the J end by 1 base, with 11 bases between. In DNA, the CDR3 is TGTGCCAGCATGGGCAGGGTATCCTACGAGCAGTACTTC. This encodes CASMGRVSYEQYF.

The chain employs TRBV3-1 (or the pseudogene TRBV3-2) and TRBJ1-3; D is unresolved. Trimming took 3 bases from V and 1 from J, leaving 7 bases between them. CDR1 LGHDT and CDR2 YNNKEL come from the germline V gene (reference sequence). The CDR3 has 14 amino acids. In DNA form, the CDR3 reads TGTGCCAGCAGCCACGGGCCATCTGGAAACACCATATATTTT. Its protein product is CASSHGPSGNTIYF.

This sequence joins TRBV10-2 and TRBJ2-5; D tentatively fits TRBD1 or TRBD2 (6 bases each). The V end was cut by 4 bases, the J end by 3 bases, with 21 bases between. CDR3 length equals 17 residues. Germline lookup yields CDR1 WSHSY and CDR2 SAAADI. This CDR3 is CASSGGAGTRRKETQYF. In nucleotides, the CDR3 is TGCGCCAGCAGTGGGGGGGCCGGGACAAGGCGGAAAGAGACCCAGTACTTC.

This clone was seen a few times. V gene TRBV11-2 combines with J gene TRBJ1-2; 8 positions match TRBD1. The CDR3 is made up of 14 amino acids. The ends lost 1 base at V and 6 bases at J; junction bases unmatched: 4. CDR1 and CDR2 (germline): SGHAT, FQNNGV. The CDR3 spells CASSLAGGVDGYTF. Here the CDR3 DNA reads TGTGCCAGCAGCTTAGCAGGGGGCGTGGATGGCTACACCTTC.

This rearrangement joins TRBV14 to TRBJ2-7; 12 bases line up with TRBD2. V was clipped by 4 bases and J by 4 bases; unmatched bases: 5. CDR1 is SGHDN and CDR2 is FVKESK in the germline V gene. The CDR3 is 15 residues long. CDR3 sequence: CASSLLTSGSYEQYF. CDR3 nucleotide sequence: TGTGCCAGCAGCCTCTTGACTAGCGGGAGTTACGAGCAGTACTTC.

The genes are TRBV6-2 or TRBV6-3 and TRBJ1-5, with 7 bases fitting TRBD1. The CDR3 covers 15 residues. From germline, CDR1 is MNHEY and CDR2 SVGEGT. Trimming at V came to 5 bases and at J to 4 bases, leaving 8 bases not matched to a gene. The CDR3 spells CASSRAGQPNQPQHF. The DNA of the CDR3 is TGTGCCAGCAGTCGGGCGGGACAGCCTAATCAGCCCCAGCATTTT.

This chain connects TRBV6-2 or TRBV6-3 to TRBJ2-1; possible D gene TRBD2, 6 bases. The germline V and J ends were trimmed by 0 bases and 9 bases, with 12 bases remaining between them. The CDR3 is 14 amino acids. CDR1 is MNHEY and CDR2 is SVGEGT in the germline V gene. CDR3: CASSYSGDWVEQFF. The DNA of the CDR3 is TGTGCCAGCAGTTACTCCGGGGACTGGGTTGAGCAGTTCTTC.

In this sample, this clone turned up once. This CDR3 reads CASSSSPGRRLETQYF. The CDR3 nucleotides are TGTGCCAGCAGCTCCTCTCCGGGCCGGCGTTTGGAGACCCAGTACTTC. The V call is TRBV7-2, the J call TRBJ2-5; D remains unclear. Trimming took 4 bases from V and 5 from J, leaving 20 bases between them. CDR3 size: 16 residues. The germline V gene has CDR1 SGHTA and CDR2 FQGNSA.

The gene calls are TRBV20-1 and TRBJ2-1; 10 bases are a match to TRBD2. CDR3 length equals 11 residues. CDR1 DFQATT and CDR2 SNEGSKA come from the germline V gene (reference sequence). V was clipped by 6 bases and J by 9 bases; unmatched bases: 2. CDR3 coding DNA: TGCAGTGCGAGCGGGAGGGGTGAGCAGTTCTTC. Translation gives CSASGRGEQFF.

The chain uses TRBV9 and TRBJ1-2; D is undetermined. Germline CDR1 SGDLS, CDR2 YYNGEE. V dropped 3 bases and J dropped 8 bases, with 8 bases sitting between them. There are 11 residues in the CDR3. DNA for the CDR3: TGTGCCAGCAGCGGATTTCGGGGCTACACCTTC. This encodes CASSGFRGYTF.

Concerning this clone itself: Other nucleotide sequences in the sample specify the same CDR3. The genes are TRBV30 and TRBJ2-7; D call uncertain. V was shortened by 0 bases and J by 2 bases, with 5 bases between the two germline ends. The CDR3 spans 12 residues. Per the germline V gene, CDR1 is GTSNPN and CDR2 is SVGIG (reference sequence). The CDR3 nucleotides are TGTGCCTGGAGTGTAGGAACCTACGAGCAGTACTTC. It translates to CAWSVGTYEQYF.

The J gene is TRBJ2-7, the V gene TRBV7-9, with D perhaps TRBD1 or TRBD2 (5 bases each). The CDR3 runs to 14 residues. The V gene lost 5 bases and the J gene lost 0 bases, with 11 bases spanning the gap. Germline values: CDR1 SEHNR, CDR2 FQNEAQ (reference sequence). The CDR3 DNA follows: TGTGCCAGCAGCCACGGGACCAACTCCTACGAGCAGTACTTC. Translated, it gives CASSHGTNSYEQYF. The variable domain in full, completed from reference TRBV7-9 and TRBJ2-7, reads DTGVSQNPRHKITKRGQNVTFRCDPISEHNRLYWYRQTLGQGPEFLTYFQNEAQLEKSRLLSDRFSAERPKGSFSTLEIQRTEQGDSAMYLCASSHGTNSYEQYFGPGTRLTVT.

The chain has TRBV4-3 and TRBJ2-5; TRBD2 might be the D (5 bases). V gave up 0 bases and J gave up 2 bases, with 13 bases separating them. The CDR3 covers 16 residues. Germline V gene data show CDR1 as LGHNA and CDR2 as YSLEER. CDR3 DNA: TGCGCCAGCAGCCAAGATTTGGGAGACGGTCAAGAGACCCAGTACTTC. Residues: CASSQDLGDGQETQYF.

The gene calls are TRBV6-4 and TRBJ2-1; the D gene is possibly TRBD1 (5 bases). This CDR3 has 15 amino acids. V was shortened by 0 bases and J by 6 bases, with 12 bases between the two germline ends. Germline V gives CDR1 MRHNA, CDR2 SNTAGT. The CDR3 protein is CASSDSMQGSNEQFF. CDR3 DNA sequence: TGTGCCAGCAGTGACTCGATGCAGGGTAGCAATGAGCAGTTCTTC.

The rearrangement joins TRBV6-5 to TRBJ1-2; D unresolved. Germline V lookup: CDR1 MNHEY, CDR2 SVGAGI. V was clipped by 4 bases and J by 8 bases, with 8 bases between them. The CDR3 loop spans 11 amino acids. The CDR3 DNA reads as TGTGCCAGCAGTTCGGTTAGGGGCTACACCTTC. Translation gives CASSSVRGYTF.

The J gene is TRBJ2-7, the V gene TRBV6-6; 10 nucleotides line up with TRBD1. The CDR3 is made up of 15 amino acids. Germline trimming cut 5 bases from V and 4 bases from J; bases unmatched to any gene: 8. Germline assignment: CDR1 MNHNY and CDR2 SVGAGI (reference sequence). CDR3 DNA sequence: TGTGCCAGCAGTCGAAATCCGGGACAGGGGTACGAGCAGTACTTC. Its translation: CASSRNPGQGYEQYF.

This chain joins TRBV14 and TRBJ2-1, with no clear D. CDR3 length: 11 amino acids. Germline CDR1 SGHDN, CDR2 FVKESK. Trimming took off 5 bases at V and 6 bases at J, with 5 bases between the two ends. CDR3 DNA sequence: TGTGCCAGCAGCTTTACCAATGAGCAGTTCTTC. Translation: CASSFTNEQFF.

The CDR3 sequence: CASSFKGFNEQYF. The CDR3 DNA follows: TGCGCCAGCAGCTTTAAGGGATTCAACGAGCAGTACTTC. V usage is TRBV5-1 and J usage is TRBJ2-7; D unclear. The CDR3 has 13 amino acids. Germline values: CDR1 SGHRS, CDR2 YFSETQ. V was pared by 2 bases and J by 5 bases, with 11 bases between.